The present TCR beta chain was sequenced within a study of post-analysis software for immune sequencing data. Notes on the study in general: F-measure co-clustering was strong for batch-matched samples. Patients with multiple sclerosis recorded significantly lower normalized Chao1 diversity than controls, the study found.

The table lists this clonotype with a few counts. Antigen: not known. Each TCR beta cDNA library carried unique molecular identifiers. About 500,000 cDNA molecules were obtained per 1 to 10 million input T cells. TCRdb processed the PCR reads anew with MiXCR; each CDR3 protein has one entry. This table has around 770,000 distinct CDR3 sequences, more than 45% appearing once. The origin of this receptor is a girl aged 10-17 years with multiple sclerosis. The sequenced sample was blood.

For the CDR3, the DNA is TGCAGTGCTAGCGGGGAGGCGGGAGGAGAAGAGACCCAGTACTTC. Translated: CSASGEAGGEETQYF. The genes are TRBV20-1 and TRBJ2-5; 8 bases agree with TRBD2. Germline V gives CDR1 DFQATT, CDR2 SNEGSKA (reference sequence). The V segment lost 3 bases and the J segment 3 bases; nucleotides outside the gene matches: 9. CDR3 length: 15 amino acids.